These 7 T cell receptor beta chains came from one sample sequenced in a study of monozygotic twins with inflammatory bowel disease. From its re-call of the 5' RACE reads, TCRdb lists each CDR3 protein once, without DNA. The sample table includes 400,000 to 500,000 distinct CDR3 sequences. The sample consisted of blood. The receptor source for this set is a human donor with ulcerative colitis or Crohn's disease, or a healthy co-twin of an affected twin (not recorded which).

The rearrangement links TRBV6-2 or TRBV6-3 to TRBJ1-6; lacking DNA, the TRBD1 call made by TCRdb goes unchecked. The germline CDR1 and CDR2 sequences are MNHEY and SVGEGT. This CDR3 contains 16 residues. The CDR3 sequence is CASSYGEGDMMSPLHF.

The rearrangement uses TRBV6-2 or TRBV6-3 and TRBJ2-3; the D call of TRBD2 rests on TCRdb alone, since no DNA is present to check it. There are 17 residues in the CDR3. Germline loops: CDR1 MNHEY, CDR2 SVGEGT. CDR3 amino acids: CASRRPTSGRATDTQYF.

CDR3 sequence reads: CASSWGQTNTGELFF. This chain links TRBV6-5 with TRBJ2-2; no DNA is available, so the TRBD1 call from TCRdb remains unchecked. CDR1 MNHEY and CDR2 SVGAGI come from the germline V gene. The CDR3 spans 15 residues.

The chain employs TRBV5-1 and TRBJ2-3; TCRdb's D gene call, TRBD2, goes unchecked for lack of DNA. There are 16 residues in the CDR3. CDR1 is SGHRS, CDR2 YFSETQ, per germline. Here the CDR3 reads CASSSWTSPGTGGQYF.

The chain combines TRBV6-6 with TRBJ2-7; absent DNA, TCRdb's TRBD1 call cannot be checked. Germline V gene sequence: CDR1 MNHNY, CDR2 SVGAGI (reference sequence). The CDR3 is 11 amino acids. The chain's CDR3 is CASSPPGEQYF.

This rearrangement joins TRBV7-2 to TRBJ1-1; no DNA is available, so the TRBD1 call from TCRdb remains unchecked. CDR3 length: 15 amino acids. Germline V gives CDR1 SGHTA, CDR2 FQGNSA. CDR3 loop: CASSLEDRLNTEAFF.

The chain carries TRBV7-2 and TRBJ2-5; the D gene TCRdb calls, TRBD1, cannot be checked with no DNA. CDR3 length: 18 amino acids. Germline V lookup: CDR1 SGHTA, CDR2 FQGNSA. CDR3 sequence reads: CASSLAPGKHRARETQYF. Full variable domain (outside the CDR3, taken from reference TRBV7-2 and TRBJ2-5): GAGVSQSPSNKVTEKGKDVELRCDPISGHTALYWYRQSLGQGLEFLIYFQGNSAPDKSGLPSDRFSAERTGGSVSTLTIQRTQQEDSAVYLCASSLAPGKHRARETQYFGPGTRLLVL.